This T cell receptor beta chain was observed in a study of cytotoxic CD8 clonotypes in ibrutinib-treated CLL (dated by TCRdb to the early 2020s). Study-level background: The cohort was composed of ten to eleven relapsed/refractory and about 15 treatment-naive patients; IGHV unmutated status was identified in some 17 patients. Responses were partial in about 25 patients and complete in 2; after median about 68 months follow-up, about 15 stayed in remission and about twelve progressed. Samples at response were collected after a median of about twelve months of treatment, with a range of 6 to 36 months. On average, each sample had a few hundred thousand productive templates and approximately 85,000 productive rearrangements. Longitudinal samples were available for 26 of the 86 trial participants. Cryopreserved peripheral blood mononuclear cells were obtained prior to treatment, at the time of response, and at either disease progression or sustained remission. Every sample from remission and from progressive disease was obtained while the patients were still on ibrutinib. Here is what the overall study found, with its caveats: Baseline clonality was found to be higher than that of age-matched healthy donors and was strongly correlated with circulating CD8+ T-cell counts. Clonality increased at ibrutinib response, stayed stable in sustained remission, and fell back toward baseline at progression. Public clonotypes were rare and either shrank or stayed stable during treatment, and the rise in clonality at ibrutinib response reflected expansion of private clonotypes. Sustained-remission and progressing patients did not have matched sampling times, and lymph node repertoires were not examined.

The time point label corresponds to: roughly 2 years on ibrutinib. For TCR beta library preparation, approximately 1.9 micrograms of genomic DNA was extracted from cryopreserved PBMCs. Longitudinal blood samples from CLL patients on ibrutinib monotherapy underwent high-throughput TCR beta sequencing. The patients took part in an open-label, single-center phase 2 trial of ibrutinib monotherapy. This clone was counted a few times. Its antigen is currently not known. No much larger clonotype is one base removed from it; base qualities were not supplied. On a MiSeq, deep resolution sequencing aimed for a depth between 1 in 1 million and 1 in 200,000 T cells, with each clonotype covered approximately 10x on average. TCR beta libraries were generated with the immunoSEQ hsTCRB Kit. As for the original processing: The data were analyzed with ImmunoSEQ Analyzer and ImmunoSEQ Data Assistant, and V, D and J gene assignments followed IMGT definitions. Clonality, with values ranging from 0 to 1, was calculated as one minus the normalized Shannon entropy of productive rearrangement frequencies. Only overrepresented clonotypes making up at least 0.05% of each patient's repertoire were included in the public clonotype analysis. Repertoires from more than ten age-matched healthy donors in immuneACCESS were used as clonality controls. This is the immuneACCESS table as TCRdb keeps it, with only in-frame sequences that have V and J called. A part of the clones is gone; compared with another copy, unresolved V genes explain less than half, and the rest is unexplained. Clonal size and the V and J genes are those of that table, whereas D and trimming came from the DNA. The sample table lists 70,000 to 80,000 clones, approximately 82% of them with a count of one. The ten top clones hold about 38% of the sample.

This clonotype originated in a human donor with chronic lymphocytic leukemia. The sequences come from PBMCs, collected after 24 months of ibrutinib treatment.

The nucleotide sequence reads as follows: TGCGCCAGCAACCCGGGGAGCTCCTACAATGAGCAGTTCTTC. Its product reads: CASNPGSSYNEQFF. The chain couples TRBV5-1 to TRBJ2-1, with TRBD2 as a weak D call on 5 bases. The CDR3 runs 14 residues from the cysteine to the phenylalanine. Only the CDR3 part of the read is kept: 42 bases, read in frame from the first base. The germline V gene provides CDR1 SGHRS and CDR2 YFSETQ. Trimming costs V 6 bases and J 0 bases, and their ends lie 10 bases apart.